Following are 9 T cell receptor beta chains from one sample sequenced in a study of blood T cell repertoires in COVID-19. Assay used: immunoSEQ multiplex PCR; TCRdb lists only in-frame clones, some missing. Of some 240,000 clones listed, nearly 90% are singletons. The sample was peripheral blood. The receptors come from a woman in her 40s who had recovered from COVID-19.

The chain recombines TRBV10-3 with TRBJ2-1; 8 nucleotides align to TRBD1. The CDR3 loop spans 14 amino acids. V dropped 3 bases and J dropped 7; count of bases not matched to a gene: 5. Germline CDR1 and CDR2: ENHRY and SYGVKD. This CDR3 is CAISERTGRNEQFF. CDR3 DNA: TGTGCCATCAGTGAAAGGACAGGGAGGAATGAGCAGTTCTTC.

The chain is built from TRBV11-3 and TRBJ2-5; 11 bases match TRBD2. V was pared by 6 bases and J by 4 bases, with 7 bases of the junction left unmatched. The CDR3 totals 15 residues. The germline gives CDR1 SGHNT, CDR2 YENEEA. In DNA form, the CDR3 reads TGTGCCAGCAGAGATAGCGGGAGGGCCCTAGAGACCCAGTACTTC. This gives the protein CASRDSGRALETQYF.

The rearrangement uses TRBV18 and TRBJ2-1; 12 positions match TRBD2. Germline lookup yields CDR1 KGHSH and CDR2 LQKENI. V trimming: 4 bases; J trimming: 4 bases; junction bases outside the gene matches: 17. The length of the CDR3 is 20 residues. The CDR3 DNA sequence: TGTGCCAGCTCACAGGTCGGGGCGCCTAGCGGGAGGGCCATGTACAATGAGCAGTTCTTC. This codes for CASSQVGAPSGRAMYNEQFF. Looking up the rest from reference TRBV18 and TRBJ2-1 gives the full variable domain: NAGVMQNPRHLVRRRGQEARLRCSPMKGHSHVYWYRQLPEEGLKFMVYLQKENIIDESGMPKERFSAEFPKEGPSILRIQQVVRGDSAAYFCASSQVGAPSGRAMYNEQFFGPGTRLTVL.

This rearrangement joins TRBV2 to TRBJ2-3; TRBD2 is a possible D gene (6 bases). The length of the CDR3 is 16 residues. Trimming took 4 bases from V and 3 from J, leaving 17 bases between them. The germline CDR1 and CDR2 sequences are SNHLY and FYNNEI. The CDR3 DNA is TGTGCCAGCAGTGGAAGGGGAGCGGGTAGAACAGATACGCAGTATTTT. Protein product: CASSGRGAGRTDTQYF.

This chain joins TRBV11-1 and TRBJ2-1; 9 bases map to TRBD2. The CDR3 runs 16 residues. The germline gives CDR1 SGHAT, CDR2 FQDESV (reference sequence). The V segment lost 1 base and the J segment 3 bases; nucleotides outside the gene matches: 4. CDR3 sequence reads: CASSLVLAGIYNEQFF. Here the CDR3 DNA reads TGTGCCAGCAGCTTAGTTCTAGCGGGAATCTACAATGAGCAGTTCTTC.

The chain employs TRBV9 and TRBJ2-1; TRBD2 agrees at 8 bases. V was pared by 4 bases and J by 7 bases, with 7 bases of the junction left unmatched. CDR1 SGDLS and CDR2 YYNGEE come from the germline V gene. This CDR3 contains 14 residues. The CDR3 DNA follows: TGTGCCAGCAGCCCCCCGGGGGGGCGAAATGAGCAGTTCTTC. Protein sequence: CASSPPGGRNEQFF. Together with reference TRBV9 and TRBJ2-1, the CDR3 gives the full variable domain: DSGVTQTPKHLITATGQRVTLRCSPRSGDLSVYWYQQSLDQGLQFLIQYYNGEERAKGNILERFSAQQFPDLHSELNLSSLELGDSALYFCASSPPGGRNEQFFGPGTRLTVL.

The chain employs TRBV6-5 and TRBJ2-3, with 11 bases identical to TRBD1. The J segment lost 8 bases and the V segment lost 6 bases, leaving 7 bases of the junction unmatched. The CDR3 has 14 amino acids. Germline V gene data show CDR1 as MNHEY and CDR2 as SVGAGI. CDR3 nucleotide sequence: TGTGCCAGCAGCTATGGACAGGGGGCAAGTACGCAGTATTTT. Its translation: CASSYGQGASTQYF.

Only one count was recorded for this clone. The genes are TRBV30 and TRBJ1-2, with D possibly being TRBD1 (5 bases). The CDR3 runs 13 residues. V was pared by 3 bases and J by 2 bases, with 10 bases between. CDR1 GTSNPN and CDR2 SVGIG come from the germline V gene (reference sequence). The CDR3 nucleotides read TGTGCCTGGAGGCAGGGCTTAAACTATGGCTACACCTTC. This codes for CAWRQGLNYGYTF.

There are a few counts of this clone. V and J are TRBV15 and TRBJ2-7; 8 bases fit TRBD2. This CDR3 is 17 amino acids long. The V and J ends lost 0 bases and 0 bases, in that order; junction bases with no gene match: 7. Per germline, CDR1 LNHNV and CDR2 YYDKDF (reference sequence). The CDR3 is CATSRDTSGGSSYEQYV. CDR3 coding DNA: TGTGCCACCAGCAGAGATACTAGCGGAGGGAGCTCCTACGAGCAGTACGTC.